This TCR beta chain was obtained from a study of T cells in Graves' hyperthyroidism and ophthalmopathy. Authors of the study amplified TCR beta CDR3 regions from RNA transcripts. The TCR CDR3 was amplified in a first-round RT-PCR using the HTBI primer set. TCRdb re-derived calls from the multiplex PCR reads in MiXCR, one entry per CDR3 protein. This table holds 300,000 to 450,000 distinct CDR3 sequences, about a sixth found once. General study findings and limits: Appearing also in blood were most of the thyroid clonotypes expanded above 0.001.

Looked up from germline, CDR1 is MNHEY and CDR2 is SMNVEV (reference sequence). The CDR3 has 17 amino acids. The V gene end was trimmed by 0 bases and the J gene end by 4 bases; junction bases not matched to a gene: 10. This clonotype was observed many times. Its antigen is unknown. J is TRBJ2-7 and V is TRBV27; 9 bases are shared with TRBD2. The clonotype was recovered from a woman aged 40 to 55 with Graves' ophthalmopathy. The sequencing sample was made of blood. CDR3 in amino acids: CASSLSSGSPMTYEQYF. In DNA, the CDR3 is TGTGCCAGCAGTTTATCTAGCGGGAGCCCTATGACGTACGAGCAGTACTTC.